This TCR beta chain was captured by sequencing in a study of cytomegalovirus exposure and HLA in healthy donors. Germline V gene lookup returns CDR1 SGHNT and CDR2 YYREEE (reference sequence). This CDR3 is 15 amino acids long. Trimming took off 2 bases at V and 0 bases at J, with 6 bases between the two ends. Clones were sequenced by immunoSEQ multiplex PCR, and TCRdb holds only the in-frame ones, with some missing. The sample shows about 200,000 clones, roughly 83% of them seen only once. Study results and limitations: Rare TCR sequences predominated, though certain public TCRs were found in many donors. According to a later analysis, TCR clusters from the first cohort tended to co-occur in the 120 or so validation repertoires. Cytomegalovirus association was listed for 170 or so TCR beta chains.

Note on this clone: The antigen is not known.

From the roughly 120-subject validation cohort, which was separate from the roughly 670-subject first cohort, the donors were drawn. This TCR was recovered from a woman aged 18 to 35 in good health and CMV-seronegative. Sample: PBMCs. This chain joins TRBV5-4 and TRBJ2-6; D is uncertain. CDR3 protein: CASSLDSSGANVLTF. The CDR3 DNA follows: TGTGCCAGCAGCTTAGATAGCTCTGGGGCCAACGTCCTGACTTTC. The variable domain in full, with the rest retrieved from reference TRBV5-4 and TRBJ2-6, is ETGVTQSPTHLIKTRGQQVTLRCSSQSGHNTVSWYQQALGQGPQFIFQYYREEENGRGNFPPRFSGLQFPNYSSELNVNALELDDSALYLCASSLDSSGANVLTFGAGSRLTVL.